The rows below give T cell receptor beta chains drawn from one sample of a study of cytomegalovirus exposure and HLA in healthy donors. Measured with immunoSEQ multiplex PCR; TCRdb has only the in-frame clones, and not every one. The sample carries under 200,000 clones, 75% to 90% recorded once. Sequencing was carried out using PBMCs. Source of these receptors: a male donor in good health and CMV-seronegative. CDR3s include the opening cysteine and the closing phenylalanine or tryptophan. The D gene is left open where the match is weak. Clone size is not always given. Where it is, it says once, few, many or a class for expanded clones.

CASTNGGGNEQFF TGTGCCAGCACTAACGGCGGGGGCAATGAGCAGTTCTTC TRBJ2-1 TRBD2 - TRBV6-5
CASSVAGGAYPEAFF TGTGCCAGCAGTGTAGCAGGGGGCGCGTACCCTGAAGCTTTCTTT TRBJ1-1 TRBD1 once TRBV6-1
CAIRTGGLDNSPLHF TGTGCCATCCGGACAGGGGGCTTGGATAATTCACCCCTCCACTTT TRBJ1-6 TRBD1 - TRBV10-3
CASSGAFTAEAFF TGTGCCAGCAGTGGGGCATTCACCGCTGAAGCTTTCTTT TRBJ1-1 - - TRBV2
CASSESKNRGRGENTEAFF TGCGCCAGCAGTGAGTCGAAGAACAGGGGCCGCGGGGAAAACACTGAAGCTTTCTTT TRBJ1-1 TRBD1 - TRBV10-1
CASSFRGAGRTEAFF TGTGCCAGCAGTTTTCGGGGGGCAGGTAGAACTGAAGCTTTCTTT TRBJ1-1 - few TRBV27
CASSDLGGGSETQYF TGTGCCAGCAGCGATCTAGGTGGGGGGTCGGAGACCCAGTACTTC TRBJ2-5 - - TRBV9
CASSLEGQVPYEQYF TGTGCCAGCAGCTTAGAAGGTCAGGTTCCCTACGAGCAGTACTTC TRBJ2-7 - few TRBV13
CASSVPGAIRGEKLFF TGTGCCAGCAGCGTACCGGGAGCCATAAGAGGGGAAAAACTGTTTTTT TRBJ1-4 - - TRBV2
CASSYLTAGGYNEQFF TGTGCCAGCAGCTATCTGACAGCGGGGGGATACAATGAGCAGTTCTTC TRBJ2-1 TRBD2 - TRBV13
CASSLRGTSGGIINNEQFF TGTGCCAGCAGCTTGAGGGGGACTAGCGGGGGGATAATTAACAATGAGCAGTTCTTC TRBJ2-1 TRBD2 - TRBV5-5
CASKGLGGADSPLHF TGCGCCAGCAAGGGGCTAGGGGGGGCGGATTCACCCCTCCACTTT TRBJ1-6 - - TRBV5-1
CASSVRNYGYTF TGTGCCAGCAGTGTCAGAAACTATGGCTACACCTTC TRBJ1-2 - - TRBV2